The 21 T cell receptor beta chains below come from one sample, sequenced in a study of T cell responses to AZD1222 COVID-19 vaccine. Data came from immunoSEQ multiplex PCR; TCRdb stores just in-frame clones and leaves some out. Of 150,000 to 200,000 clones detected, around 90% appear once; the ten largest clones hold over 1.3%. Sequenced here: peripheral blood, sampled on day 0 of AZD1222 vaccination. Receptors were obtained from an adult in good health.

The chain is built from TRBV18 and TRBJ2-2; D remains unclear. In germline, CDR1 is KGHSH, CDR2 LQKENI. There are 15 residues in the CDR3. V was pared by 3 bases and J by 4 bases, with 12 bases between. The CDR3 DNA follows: TGTGCCAGCTCACCCATGGGGATTCCCACCGGGGAGCTGTTTTTT. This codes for CASSPMGIPTGELFF. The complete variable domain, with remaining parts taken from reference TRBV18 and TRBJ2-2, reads NAGVMQNPRHLVRRRGQEARLRCSPMKGHSHVYWYRQLPEEGLKFMVYLQKENIIDESGMPKERFSAEFPKEGPSILRIQQVVRGDSAAYFCASSPMGIPTGELFFGEGSRLTVL.

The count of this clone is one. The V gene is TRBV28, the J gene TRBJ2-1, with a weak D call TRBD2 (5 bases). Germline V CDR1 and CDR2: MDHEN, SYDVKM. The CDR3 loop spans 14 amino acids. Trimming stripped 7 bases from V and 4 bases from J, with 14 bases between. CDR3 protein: CASTLPDYYNEQFF. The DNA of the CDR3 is TGTGCCAGCACGCTGCCCGACTATTACAATGAGCAGTTCTTC.

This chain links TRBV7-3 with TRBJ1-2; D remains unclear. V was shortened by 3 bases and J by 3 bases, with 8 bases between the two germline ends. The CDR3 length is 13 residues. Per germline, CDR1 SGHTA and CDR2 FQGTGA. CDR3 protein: CASSFNLDYGYTF. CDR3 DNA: TGTGCCAGCAGCTTTAATCTGGACTATGGCTACACCTTC.

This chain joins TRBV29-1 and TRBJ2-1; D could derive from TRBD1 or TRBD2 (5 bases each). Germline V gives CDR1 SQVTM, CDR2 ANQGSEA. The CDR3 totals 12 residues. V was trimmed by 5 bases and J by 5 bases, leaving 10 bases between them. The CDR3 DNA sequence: TGCAGCGTTTCGGGGCCCAACAATGAGCAGTTCTTC. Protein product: CSVSGPNNEQFF.

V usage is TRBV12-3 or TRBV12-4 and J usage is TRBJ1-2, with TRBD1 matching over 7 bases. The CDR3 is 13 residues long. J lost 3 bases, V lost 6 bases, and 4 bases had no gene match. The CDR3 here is CASRETGDYGYTF. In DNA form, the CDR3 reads TGTGCCAGCAGGGAAACAGGGGACTATGGCTACACCTTC.

For the CDR3, the DNA is TGTGCCAGCAGTAGTCGGGACAGCGCTTATCAGCCCCAGCATTTT. This codes for CASSSRDSAYQPQHF. V and J are TRBV6-5 and TRBJ1-5; 7 bases match TRBD1. CDR3 length: 15 residues. The J segment lost 5 bases and the V segment lost 5 bases, leaving 9 bases of the junction unmatched. CDR1 is MNHEY and CDR2 is SVGAGI in the germline V gene.

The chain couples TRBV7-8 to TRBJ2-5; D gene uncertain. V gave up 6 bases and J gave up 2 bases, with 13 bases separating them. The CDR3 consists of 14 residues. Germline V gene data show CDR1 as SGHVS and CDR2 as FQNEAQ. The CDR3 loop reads CASSPRPLQETQYF. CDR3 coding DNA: TGTGCCAGCAGTCCGAGGCCCCTGCAAGAGACCCAGTACTTC.

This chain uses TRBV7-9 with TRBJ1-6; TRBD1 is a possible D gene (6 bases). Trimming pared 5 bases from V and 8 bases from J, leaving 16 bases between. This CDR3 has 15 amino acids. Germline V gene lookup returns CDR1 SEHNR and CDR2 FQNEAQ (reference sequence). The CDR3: CASSQGRDNYSPLHF. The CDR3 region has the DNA TGTGCCAGCAGCCAGGGGAGGGACAACTATTCACCCCTCCACTTT.

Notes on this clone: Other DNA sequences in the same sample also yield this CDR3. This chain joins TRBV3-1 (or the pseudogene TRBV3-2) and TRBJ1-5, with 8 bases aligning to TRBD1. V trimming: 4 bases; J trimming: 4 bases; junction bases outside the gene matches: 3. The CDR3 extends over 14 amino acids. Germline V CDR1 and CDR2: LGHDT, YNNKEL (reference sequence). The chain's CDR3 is CASSPGQGNQPQHF. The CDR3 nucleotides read TGTGCCAGCAGCCCTGGACAGGGAAATCAGCCCCAGCATTTT.

The CDR3, as DNA: TGTGCCAGCAGTGTACGGGGAGGGACGGGTAACACTGAAGCTTTCTTT. Translation gives CASSVRGGTGNTEAFF. This chain uses TRBV25-1 with TRBJ1-1, with D perhaps TRBD1 (5 bases). Trimming took 4 bases from V and 2 from J, leaving 17 bases between them. The CDR3 extends over 16 amino acids. Per germline, CDR1 MGHDK and CDR2 SYGVNS.

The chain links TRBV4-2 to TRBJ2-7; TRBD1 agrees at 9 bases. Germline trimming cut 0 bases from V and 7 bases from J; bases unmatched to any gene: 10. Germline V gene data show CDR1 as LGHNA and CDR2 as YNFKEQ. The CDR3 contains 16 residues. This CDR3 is CASSQDTGTGPEEQYF. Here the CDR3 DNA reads TGTGCCAGCAGCCAAGATACCGGGACAGGGCCAGAGGAGCAGTACTTC.

The DNA for the CDR3 is TGTGCCAGCAGCTTAACGGGACAGGCATACACAGATACGCAGTATTTT. This translates into CASSLTGQAYTDTQYF. The chain recombines TRBV7-3 with TRBJ2-3, with TRBD1 identical over 8 bases. Germline CDR1 SGHTA, CDR2 FQGTGA. Trimming took 0 bases from V and 2 from J; bases not matched to a gene: 4. The CDR3 has 16 residues.

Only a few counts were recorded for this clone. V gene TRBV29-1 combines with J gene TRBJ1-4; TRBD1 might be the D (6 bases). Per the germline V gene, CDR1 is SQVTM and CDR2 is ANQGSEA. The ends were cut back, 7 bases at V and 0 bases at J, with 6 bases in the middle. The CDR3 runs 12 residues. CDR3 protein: CSGDTTNEKLFF. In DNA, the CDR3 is TGCAGCGGGGACACAACTAATGAAAAACTGTTTTTT.

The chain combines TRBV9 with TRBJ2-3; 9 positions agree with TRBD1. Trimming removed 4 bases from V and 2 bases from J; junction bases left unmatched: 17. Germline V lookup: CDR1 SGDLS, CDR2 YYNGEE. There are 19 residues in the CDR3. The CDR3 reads CASSPRTGVSLMTTDTQYF. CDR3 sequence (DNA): TGTGCCAGCAGCCCCCGGACAGGGGTGAGTCTAATGACCACAGATACGCAGTATTTT. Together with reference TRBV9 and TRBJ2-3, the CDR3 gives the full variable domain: DSGVTQTPKHLITATGQRVTLRCSPRSGDLSVYWYQQSLDQGLQFLIQYYNGEERAKGNILERFSAQQFPDLHSELNLSSLELGDSALYFCASSPRTGVSLMTTDTQYFGPGTRLTVL.

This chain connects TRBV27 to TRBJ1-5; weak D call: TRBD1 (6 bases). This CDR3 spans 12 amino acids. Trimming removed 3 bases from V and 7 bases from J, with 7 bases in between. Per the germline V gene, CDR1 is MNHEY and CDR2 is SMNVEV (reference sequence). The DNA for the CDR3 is TGTGCCAGCAGTTTTAGGGGGCAGCCCCAGCATTTT. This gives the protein CASSFRGQPQHF.

The CDR3 spells CASGSGHPPYF. CDR3 DNA: TGTGCTAGTGGTTCAGGACATCCCCCGTACTTC. This chain joins TRBV12-5 and TRBJ2-5; a weak D match, TRBD1 (5 bases). This CDR3 has 11 residues. V was shortened by 4 bases and J by 13 bases, with 13 bases between the two germline ends. In germline, CDR1 is LGHNT, CDR2 FRNRAP. The entire variable domain, with the rest obtained from reference TRBV12-5 and TRBJ2-5, is as follows: DARVTQTPRHKVTEMGQEVTMRCQPILGHNTVFWYRQTMMQGLELLAYFRNRAPLDDSGMPKDRFSAEMPDATLATLKIQPSEPRDSAVYFCASGSGHPPYFGPGTRLLVL.

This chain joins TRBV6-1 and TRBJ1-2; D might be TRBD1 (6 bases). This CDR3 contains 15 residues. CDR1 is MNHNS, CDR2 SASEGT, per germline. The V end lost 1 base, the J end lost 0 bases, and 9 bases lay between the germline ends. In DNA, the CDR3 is TGTGCCAGCAGTGAAGATCAGGGGCCTAACTATGGCTACACCTTC. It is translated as CASSEDQGPNYGYTF.

The CDR3 sequence is CASSSAGEPQETQYF. The CDR3, as DNA: TGTGCCAGCAGCAGCGCCGGGGAACCCCAAGAGACCCAGTACTTC. The gene calls are TRBV9 and TRBJ2-5; a possible D gene is TRBD2 (5 bases). CDR1 and CDR2 from the germline V gene are SGDLS and YYNGEE. CDR3 size: 15 residues. V was trimmed by 4 bases and J by 1 base, leaving 14 bases between them. The whole variable domain, remainder taken from reference TRBV9 and TRBJ2-5, is DSGVTQTPKHLITATGQRVTLRCSPRSGDLSVYWYQQSLDQGLQFLIQYYNGEERAKGNILERFSAQQFPDLHSELNLSSLELGDSALYFCASSSAGEPQETQYFGPGTRLLVL.

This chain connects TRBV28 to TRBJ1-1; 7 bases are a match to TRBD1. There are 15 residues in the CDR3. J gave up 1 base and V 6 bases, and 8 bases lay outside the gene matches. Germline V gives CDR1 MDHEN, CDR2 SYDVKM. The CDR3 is CASRLQGGTNTEAFF. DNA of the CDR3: TGTGCCAGCAGACTCCAGGGGGGCACGAACACTGAAGCTTTCTTT.

CDR3 DNA: TGTGCCAGCAGTGGGACTAGCGGGGGGGTAGTCAATGAGCAGTTCTTC. Translating it yields CASSGTSGGVVNEQFF. The rearrangement uses TRBV2 and TRBJ2-1; 15 nucleotides agree with TRBD2. CDR3 length: 16 amino acids. The germline V gene has CDR1 SNHLY and CDR2 FYNNEI. The V gene end was trimmed by 4 bases and the J gene end by 6 bases; junction bases not matched to a gene: 4. The variable domain in full, with the rest retrieved from reference TRBV2 and TRBJ2-1, is EPEVTQTPSHQVTQMGQEVILRCVPISNHLYFYWYRQILGQKVEFLVSFYNNEISEKSEIFDDQFSVERPDGSNFTLKIRSTKLEDSAMYFCASSGTSGGVVNEQFFGPGTRLTVL.

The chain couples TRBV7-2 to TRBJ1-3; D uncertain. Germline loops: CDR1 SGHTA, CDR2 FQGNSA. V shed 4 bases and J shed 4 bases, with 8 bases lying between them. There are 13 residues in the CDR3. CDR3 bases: TGTGCCAGCAGCTCGGAAGCGGGAAACACCATATATTTT. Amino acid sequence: CASSSEAGNTIYF.